Listed below are T cell receptor beta chains from one sample, sequenced in a study of cytomegalovirus exposure and HLA in healthy donors. This table comes from immunoSEQ multiplex PCR, and its TCRdb copy is limited to in-frame clones, with some not included. The repertoire holds about 100,000 clones, with about 80% as singletons. The material sequenced was PBMCs. The receptors were sampled from a man aged 40-55 years in good health and CMV-seronegative. CDR3s include the opening cysteine and the closing phenylalanine or tryptophan. The D gene is left open where the match is weak. Not all rows give a size; the values are once, few, many and, for expanded clones, a class.

size: once; length: 14; J: TRBJ1-2; D: NA; V: TRBV19; CDR3: CASRPHPDSYGYTF; DNA: TGTGCCAGTAGGCCCCACCCGGACAGCTATGGCTACACCTTC
size: NA; length: 14; J: TRBJ1-1; D: NA; V: TRBV6-5; CDR3: CASSPQGGNTEAFF; DNA: TGTGCCAGCAGCCCCCAGGGCGGGAACACTGAAGCTTTCTTT
size: NA; length: 13; J: TRBJ2-1; D: NA; V: TRBV18; CDR3: CASSSGSYNEQFF; DNA: TGTGCCAGCTCAAGCGGGTCCTACAATGAGCAGTTCTTC
size: few; length: 16; J: TRBJ2-5; D: TRBD2; V: TRBV19; CDR3: CASSMGGTSGEETQYF; DNA: TGTGCCAGTAGTATGGGGGGGACTAGCGGGGAAGAGACCCAGTACTTC
size: NA; length: 13; J: TRBJ2-1; D: TRBD1; V: TRBV5-4; CDR3: CASRGTGRHEQFF; DNA: TGTGCCAGCCGGGGGACAGGGAGGCATGAGCAGTTCTTC
size: NA; length: 12; J: TRBJ1-2; D: TRBD1; V: TRBV27; CDR3: CASSRQGLGYTF; DNA: TGTGCCAGCAGTCGACAGGGTCTTGGCTACACCTTC
size: NA; length: 13; J: TRBJ1-2; D: NA; V: TRBV10-2; CDR3: CATKPGGVDGYTF; DNA: TGCGCCACCAAACCGGGGGGGGTTGATGGCTACACCTTC
size: few; length: 18; J: TRBJ1-1; D: TRBD1; V: TRBV11-2; CDR3: CASSLDRNRGQQGTEAFF; DNA: TGTGCCAGCAGCTTAGATCGGAACAGGGGGCAACAGGGCACTGAAGCTTTCTTT
size: NA; length: 15; J: TRBJ1-5; D: TRBD1; V: TRBV7-6; CDR3: CASGAGQGAFQPQHF; DNA: TGTGCCAGCGGGGCTGGACAGGGGGCGTTTCAGCCCCAGCATTTT
size: NA; length: 13; J: TRBJ2-1; D: TRBD1; V: TRBV6-4; CDR3: CASSRDRNNEQFF; DNA: TGTGCCAGCAGCCGGGACAGAAACAATGAGCAGTTCTTC
size: NA; length: 18; J: TRBJ1-4; D: TRBD1; V: TRBV30; CDR3: CAWTPLPKTGTGHEKLFF; DNA: TGTGCCTGGACTCCCCTCCCCAAAACCGGGACAGGACATGAAAAACTGTTTTTT
size: few; length: 14; J: TRBJ2-5; D: TRBD1; V: TRBV7-9; CDR3: CASRRDRGRETQYF; DNA: TGTGCCAGCAGGCGGGACAGGGGGCGGGAGACCCAGTACTTC
size: few; length: 16; J: TRBJ1-2; D: NA; V: TRBV6-5; CDR3: CASSYGGTLTGYGYTF; DNA: TGTGCCAGCAGTTACGGAGGGACTCTAACGGGCTATGGCTACACCTTC
size: few; length: 15; J: TRBJ2-3; D: NA; V: TRBV4-2; CDR3: CASSQSGTSTDTQYF; DNA: TGTGCCAGCAGCCAAAGCGGAACTAGCACAGATACGCAGTATTTT
size: NA; length: 15; J: TRBJ1-6; D: NA; V: TRBV7-6; CDR3: CASSLQQGKNSPLHF; DNA: TGTGCCAGCAGCTTACAGCAGGGGAAGAATTCACCCCTCCACTTT
size: few; length: 15; J: TRBJ2-1; D: TRBD1; V: TRBV11-3; CDR3: CASSLDVGGTGVQFF; DNA: TGTGCCAGCAGCTTAGATGTGGGCGGGACAGGGGTGCAGTTCTTC
size: once; length: 11; J: TRBJ1-4; D: NA; V: TRBV28; CDR3: CAAQINEKLFF; DNA: TGTGCCGCCCAGATTAATGAAAAACTGTTTTTT
size: once; length: 13; J: TRBJ1-5; D: NA; V: TRBV7-6; CDR3: CASSRQENQPQHF; DNA: TGTGCCAGCAGCCGACAGGAGAATCAGCCCCAGCATTTT
size: NA; length: 13; J: TRBJ2-1; D: NA; V: TRBV27; CDR3: CASSLRQNNEQFF; DNA: TGTGCCAGCAGTTTAAGACAGAACAATGAGCAGTTCTTC
size: NA; length: 13; J: TRBJ2-2; D: TRBD1; V: TRBV29-1; CDR3: CSVRTGGIGELFF; DNA: TGCAGCGTGAGGACAGGGGGTATCGGGGAGCTGTTTTTT
size: NA; length: 14; J: TRBJ1-2; D: NA; V: TRBV28; CDR3: CASSLGGARAGYTF; DNA: TGTGCCAGCAGTTTAGGGGGGGCGCGGGCGGGCTACACCTTC
size: NA; length: 12; J: TRBJ1-1; D: TRBD1; V: TRBV7-9; CDR3: CASSGQGTKAFF; DNA: TGTGCCAGCAGCGGACAGGGGACGAAAGCTTTCTTT
size: once; length: 13; J: TRBJ2-7; D: NA; V: TRBV2; CDR3: CASSAGQTYEQYF; DNA: TGTGCCAGCAGTGCCGGACAGACCTACGAGCAGTACTTC
size: NA; length: 14; J: TRBJ2-1; D: NA; V: TRBV19; CDR3: CASSIGGGVNEQFF; DNA: TGTGCCAGTAGTATAGGAGGCGGGGTCAATGAGCAGTTCTTC
size: NA; length: 15; J: TRBJ1-6; D: NA; V: TRBV19; CDR3: CASSIASRANSPLHF; DNA: TGTGCCAGTAGTATAGCGAGCAGGGCAAATTCACCCCTCCACTTT
size: NA; length: 17; J: TRBJ1-6; D: TRBD1; V: TRBV9; CDR3: CASSVGPGDRGLSPLHF; DNA: TGTGCCAGCAGCGTAGGCCCTGGTGACAGGGGGCTTTCACCCCTCCACTTT
size: NA; length: 14; J: TRBJ1-6; D: NA; V: TRBV7-9; CDR3: CSSSLELFNSPLHF; DNA: TGTTCCAGCAGCTTAGAACTGTTCAATTCACCCCTCCACTTT
size: NA; length: 12; J: TRBJ1-2; D: TRBD1; V: TRBV29-1; CDR3: CSVGQGVYGYTF; DNA: TGCAGCGTGGGACAGGGGGTCTATGGCTACACCTTC
size: NA; length: 17; J: TRBJ1-1; D: TRBD1; V: TRBV11-2; CDR3: CASSLDRRAGGETEAFF; DNA: TGTGCCAGCAGCTTAGATAGAAGGGCAGGGGGTGAAACTGAAGCTTTCTTT
size: NA; length: 17; J: TRBJ1-3; D: NA; V: TRBV7-8; CDR3: CASSPIFDRPSGNTIYF; DNA: TGTGCCAGCAGCCCAATTTTTGACAGGCCCTCTGGAAACACCATATATTTT
size: NA; length: 13; J: TRBJ1-1; D: NA; V: TRBV7-3; CDR3: CASSLSLNTEAFF; DNA: TGTGCCAGCAGCTTATCGTTGAACACTGAAGCTTTCTTT
size: NA; length: 15; J: TRBJ2-5; D: NA; V: TRBV14; CDR3: CASSPIGQTKETQYF; DNA: TGTGCCAGCAGCCCTATCGGACAGACCAAAGAGACCCAGTACTTC
size: few; length: 15; J: TRBJ1-1; D: NA; V: TRBV4-1; CDR3: CASSQGRSLNTEAFF; DNA: TGCGCCAGCAGCCAAGGTCGGAGCCTGAACACTGAAGCTTTCTTT
size: NA; length: 17; J: TRBJ2-3; D: TRBD2; V: TRBV7-2; CDR3: CASSPRGGGGNTDTQYF; DNA: TGTGCCAGCAGCCCTCGAGGCGGGGGGGGAAACACAGATACGCAGTATTTT
size: NA; length: 17; J: TRBJ2-1; D: NA; V: TRBV5-1; CDR3: CASSLANSLPSYNEQFF; DNA: TGCGCCAGCAGCTTGGCTAACAGCCTTCCATCCTACAATGAGCAGTTCTTC
size: NA; length: 15; J: TRBJ2-5; D: TRBD1; V: TRBV6-1; CDR3: CASSDPGQGRETQYF; DNA: TGTGCCAGCAGTGACCCGGGACAGGGTAGGGAGACCCAGTACTTC
size: NA; length: 14; J: TRBJ1-2; D: NA; V: TRBV14; CDR3: CASSQDLNYYGYTF; DNA: TGTGCCAGCAGCCAAGATCTGAACTACTATGGCTACACCTTC
size: few; length: 14; J: TRBJ1-1; D: TRBD1; V: TRBV19; CDR3: CASSIGTGGTEAFF; DNA: TGTGCCAGTAGTATAGGGACAGGGGGCACTGAAGCTTTCTTT
size: NA; length: 15; J: TRBJ2-3; D: TRBD1; V: TRBV11-3; CDR3: CASSSHRGKTDTQYF; DNA: TGTGCCAGCAGCTCGCACAGGGGAAAGACAGATACGCAGTATTTT
size: NA; length: 14; J: TRBJ1-2; D: NA; V: TRBV30; CDR3: CAWSQTTGALGYTF; DNA: TGTGCCTGGAGCCAGACCACAGGTGCCCTGGGCTACACCTTC
size: NA; length: 12; J: TRBJ2-3; D: NA; V: TRBV7-2; CDR3: CASSFNRDTQYF; DNA: TGTGCCAGCAGCTTTAATAGAGATACGCAGTATTTT
size: NA; length: 15; J: TRBJ1-2; D: NA; V: TRBV7-9; CDR3: CASSLGGAGRYGYTF; DNA: TGTGCCAGCAGCTTAGGAGGGGCGGGGCGGTATGGCTACACCTTC
size: few; length: 15; J: TRBJ2-7; D: NA; V: TRBV29-1; CDR3: CSVGGVSSLRYEQYF; DNA: TGCAGCGTTGGGGGGGTCAGCTCTCTACGCTACGAGCAGTACTTC
size: NA; length: 10; J: TRBJ1-2; D: TRBD1; V: TRBV20-1; CDR3: CSADRGGYTF; DNA: TGCAGTGCCGACAGGGGAGGCTACACCTTC
size: NA; length: 15; J: TRBJ2-7; D: TRBD1; V: TRBV7-9; CDR3: CSSSSNRDRGPEQYF; DNA: TGTTCCAGCAGCTCCAACCGGGACAGGGGGCCTGAGCAGTACTTC
size: NA; length: 15; J: TRBJ2-7; D: TRBD1; V: TRBV18; CDR3: CASSPPGQGFYEQYF; DNA: TGTGCCAGCTCTCCACCGGGACAGGGGTTCTACGAGCAGTACTTC
size: NA; length: 13; J: TRBJ1-4; D: NA; V: TRBV18; CDR3: CASSLATNEKLFF; DNA: TGTGCCAGCTCACTCGCAACTAATGAAAAACTGTTTTTT
size: NA; length: 15; J: TRBJ2-5; D: TRBD1; V: TRBV7-7; CDR3: CASSSNRGLGETQYF; DNA: TGTGCTAGCAGTTCAAACAGGGGGCTGGGGGAGACCCAGTACTTC
size: NA; length: 16; J: TRBJ1-1; D: NA; V: TRBV15; CDR3: CATSRDEAGVNTEAFF; DNA: TGTGCCACCAGCAGAGATGAGGCAGGGGTGAACACTGAAGCTTTCTTT
size: NA; length: 15; J: TRBJ1-1; D: NA; V: TRBV10-3; CDR3: CAISELRVSNTEAFF; DNA: TGTGCCATCAGTGAACTACGGGTTTCGAACACTGAAGCTTTCTTT
size: NA; length: 15; J: TRBJ2-7; D: TRBD2; V: TRBV30; CDR3: CAWTSGLAGPEAQYF; DNA: TGTGCCTGGACCTCCGGCCTAGCGGGGCCCGAGGCGCAGTACTTC
size: NA; length: 14; J: TRBJ1-4; D: NA; V: TRBV19; CDR3: CASSIASMEEKLFF; DNA: TGTGCCAGTAGTATCGCTAGCATGGAAGAAAAACTGTTTTTT
size: NA; length: 17; J: TRBJ2-1; D: NA; V: TRBV7-2; CDR3: CASSAQGAFLGYNEQFF; DNA: TGTGCCAGCAGCGCCCAAGGGGCTTTTCTAGGGTACAATGAGCAGTTCTTC
size: NA; length: 16; J: TRBJ2-4; D: NA; V: TRBV28; CDR3: CASQLWGELAKNIQYF; DNA: TGTGCCAGCCAACTATGGGGGGAGCTAGCCAAAAACATTCAGTACTTC